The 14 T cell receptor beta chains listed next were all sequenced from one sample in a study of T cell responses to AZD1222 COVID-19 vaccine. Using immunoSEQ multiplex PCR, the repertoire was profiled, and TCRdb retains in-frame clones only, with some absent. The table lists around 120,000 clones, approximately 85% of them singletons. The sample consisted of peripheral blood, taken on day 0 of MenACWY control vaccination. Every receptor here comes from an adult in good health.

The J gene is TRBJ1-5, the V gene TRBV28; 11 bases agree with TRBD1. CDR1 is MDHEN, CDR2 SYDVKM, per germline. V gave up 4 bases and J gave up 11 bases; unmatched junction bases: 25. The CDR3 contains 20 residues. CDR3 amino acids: CASSSATGTGGLLRKGTQHF. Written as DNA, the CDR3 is TGTGCCAGCAGTTCGGCGACCGGGACAGGGGGTTTGTTAAGAAAGGGGACCCAGCATTTT.

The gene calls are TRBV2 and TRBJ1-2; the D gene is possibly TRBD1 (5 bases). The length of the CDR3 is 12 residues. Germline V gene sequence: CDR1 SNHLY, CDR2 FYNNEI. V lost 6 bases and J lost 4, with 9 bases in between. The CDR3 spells CASSREVYGYTF. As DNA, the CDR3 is TGTGCCAGCAGCAGGGAGGTCTATGGCTACACCTTC.

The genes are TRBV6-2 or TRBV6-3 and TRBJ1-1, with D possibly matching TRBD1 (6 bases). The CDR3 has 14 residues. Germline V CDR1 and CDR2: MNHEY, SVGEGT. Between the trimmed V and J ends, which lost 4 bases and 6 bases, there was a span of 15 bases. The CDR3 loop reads CASSSQGSVAEAFF. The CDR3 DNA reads TGTGCCAGCAGTTCCCAGGGGTCAGTCGCTGAAGCTTTCTTT.

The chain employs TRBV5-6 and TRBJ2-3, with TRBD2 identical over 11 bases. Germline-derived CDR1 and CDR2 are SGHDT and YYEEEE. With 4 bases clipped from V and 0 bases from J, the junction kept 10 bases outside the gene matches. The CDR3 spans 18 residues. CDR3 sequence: CASSDRLAGSSSTDTQYF. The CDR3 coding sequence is TGTGCCAGCAGCGACCGACTAGCGGGGTCGTCTAGCACAGATACGCAGTATTTT.

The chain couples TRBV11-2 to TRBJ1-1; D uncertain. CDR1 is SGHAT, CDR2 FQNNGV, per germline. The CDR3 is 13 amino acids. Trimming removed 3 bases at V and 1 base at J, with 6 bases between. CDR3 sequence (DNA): TGTGCCAGCAGCTTGCCTCGGAACACTGAAGCTTTCTTT. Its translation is CASSLPRNTEAFF.

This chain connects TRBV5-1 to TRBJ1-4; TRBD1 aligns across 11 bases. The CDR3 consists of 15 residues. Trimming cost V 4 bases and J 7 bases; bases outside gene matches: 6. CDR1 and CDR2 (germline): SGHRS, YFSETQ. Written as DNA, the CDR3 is TGCGCCAGCAGCGACGGACAGGGGGCGATTGAAAAACTGTTTTTT. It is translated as CASSDGQGAIEKLFF.

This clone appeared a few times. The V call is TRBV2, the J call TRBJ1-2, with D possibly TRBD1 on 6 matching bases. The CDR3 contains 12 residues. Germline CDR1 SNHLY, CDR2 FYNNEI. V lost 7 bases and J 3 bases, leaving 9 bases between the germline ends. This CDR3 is CASTGVYYGYTF. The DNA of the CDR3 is TGTGCCAGCACAGGGGTTTACTATGGCTACACCTTC.

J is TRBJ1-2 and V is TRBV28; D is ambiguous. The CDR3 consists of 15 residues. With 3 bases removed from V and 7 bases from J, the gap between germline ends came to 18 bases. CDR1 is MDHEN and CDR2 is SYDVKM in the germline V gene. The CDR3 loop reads CASSFTVRSGSGYTF. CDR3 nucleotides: TGTGCCAGCAGTTTCACCGTGCGTTCGGGATCTGGCTACACCTTC.

The CDR3 reads CATSDFKGGGNEQFF. The CDR3 bases are TGTGCCACCAGTGATTTTAAAGGCGGGGGTAATGAGCAGTTCTTC. The rearrangement uses TRBV24-1 and TRBJ2-1, with TRBD2 identical over 7 bases. The CDR3 totals 15 residues. Germline trimming cut 1 base from V and 7 bases from J; bases unmatched to any gene: 6. Looked up from germline, CDR1 is KGHDR and CDR2 is SFDVKD.

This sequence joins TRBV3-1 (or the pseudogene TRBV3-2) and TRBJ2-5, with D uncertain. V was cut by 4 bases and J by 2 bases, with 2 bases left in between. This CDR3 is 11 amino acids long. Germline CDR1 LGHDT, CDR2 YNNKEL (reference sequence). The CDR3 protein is CASSLQETQYF. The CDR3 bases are TGTGCCAGCAGCCTACAAGAGACCCAGTACTTC.

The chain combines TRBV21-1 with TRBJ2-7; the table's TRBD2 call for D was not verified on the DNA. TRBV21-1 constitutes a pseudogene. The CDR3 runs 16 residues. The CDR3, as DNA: TGTGCCAGCAGCAAAGATGCGGACTGGTCCCCCGACGAGCAGTACTTC. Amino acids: CASSKDADWSPDEQYF.

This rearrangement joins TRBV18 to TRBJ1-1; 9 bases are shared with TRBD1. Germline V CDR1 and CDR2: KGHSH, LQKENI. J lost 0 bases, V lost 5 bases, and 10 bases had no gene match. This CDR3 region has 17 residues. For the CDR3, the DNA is TGTGCCAGCTCATTGAGGACAGGGGACTATTTGAACACTGAAGCTTTCTTT. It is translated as CASSLRTGDYLNTEAFF.

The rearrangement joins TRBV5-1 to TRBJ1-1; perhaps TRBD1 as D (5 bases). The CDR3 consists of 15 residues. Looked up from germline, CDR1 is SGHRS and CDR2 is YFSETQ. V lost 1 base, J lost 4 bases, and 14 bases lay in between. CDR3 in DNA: TGCGCCAGCAGCTTGTTGCCGGGACTTGCCACTGAAGCTTTCTTT. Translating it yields CASSLLPGLATEAFF.

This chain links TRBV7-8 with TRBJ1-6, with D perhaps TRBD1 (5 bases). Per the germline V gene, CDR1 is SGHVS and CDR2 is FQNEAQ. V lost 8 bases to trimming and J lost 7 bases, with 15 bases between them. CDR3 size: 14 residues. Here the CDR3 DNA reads TGTGCCAGCGGATACACGACAGAAAATTCACCCCTCCACTTT. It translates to CASGYTTENSPLHF. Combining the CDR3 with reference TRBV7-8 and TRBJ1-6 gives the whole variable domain GAGVSQSPRYKVAKRGQDVALRCDPISGHVSLFWYQQALGQGPEFLTYFQNEAQLDKSGLPSDRFFAERPEGSVSTLKIQRTQQEDSAVYLCASGYTTENSPLHFGNGTRLTVT.